This T cell receptor (beta chain) is from a study of beta chain features in type 1 diabetes. Study context: Sorted cells examined across all samples numbered 85 million to 130 million. General study points: TCRB CDR3s were moderately but significantly shorter in Type 1 diabetes patients in all four CD4+ subsets.

On this clone itself: Antigen specificity is unknown.

All of the isolated RNA was reverse transcribed, so expressed TCRB transcripts were sequenced. Using immunoSEQ multiplex PCR, the repertoire was profiled, and TCRdb retains in-frame clones only, with some absent. This repertoire shows 900,000 or so clones, under 20% found once; its top ten account for 0.02% to 0.025%. Per the germline V gene, CDR1 is MDHEN and CDR2 is SYDVKM. The CDR3 contains 13 residues. The V end lost 7 bases, the J end lost 0 bases, and 9 bases lay between the germline ends. The TCR sequence derives from a woman between 18 and 29 years old in good health. Sequenced sample: naive CD4+ T cells from blood. The chain carries TRBV28 and TRBJ2-5, with D unclear. As DNA, the CDR3 is TGTGCCAGCAATCGGTACGACCAAGAGACCCAGTACTTC. Translated, it gives CASNRYDQETQYF.